Below are 30 T cell receptor beta chains sequenced from a single sample in a study of PD-L1 blockade in urothelial cancer (dated by TCRdb to about 2017). The intended sense of this specimen's time point label: peripheral blood 6 weeks after treatment start. The receptor library was made with the immunoSEQ multiplex PCR assay. TCRdb took over this immuneACCESS table, retaining in-frame rearrangements with V and J assigned. Such tables are incomplete; in checked studies, under half of the missing clones stem from an unresolved V gene, and the remainder is unexplained. The sample table lists some 120,000 clones, approximately 90% of them with a count of one. More than 3% of the sample goes to the ten largest clones. The specimen comprised PBMCs, sampled around atezolizumab (anti-PD-L1) treatment. The source of these receptors is a man between 60 and 75 years old with urothelial cancer.

This clone was picked up a small number of times. The chain combines TRBV6-6 with TRBJ1-5, with D tentatively TRBD1 (6 bases). Trimming cost V 8 bases and J 4 bases, with 12 bases left between them. The germline V gene encodes CDR1 MNHNY and CDR2 SVGAGI (reference sequence). The CDR3 consists of 13 residues. The CDR3 sequence is CASADQGNQPQHF. CDR3 in DNA: TGTGCCAGCGCAGACCAGGGGAATCAGCCCCAGCATTTT.

This clone has just one count. The chain couples TRBV28 to TRBJ1-2; 7 bases are shared with TRBD1. This CDR3 is 13 amino acids long. CDR1 and CDR2 (germline): MDHEN, SYDVKM. V trimming: 5 bases; J trimming: 4 bases; junction bases outside the gene matches: 4. CDR3 nucleotide sequence: TGTGCCAGCAGTGTGACAGGGACCTATGGCTACACCTTC. Translation: CASSVTGTYGYTF.

This chain joins TRBV5-1 and TRBJ2-5; 8 positions match TRBD2. V lost 5 bases, J lost 4 bases, and 13 bases stayed unmatched. CDR1 is SGHRS and CDR2 is YFSETQ in the germline V gene. CDR3 length: 16 residues. In DNA form, the CDR3 reads TGCGCCAGCAGTTTCGTAGCGGGGTTGAAGGGAGAGACCCAGTACTTC. Its protein is CASSFVAGLKGETQYF.

The rearrangement joins TRBV15 to TRBJ2-2, with TRBD1 matching over 7 bases. V was pared by 5 bases and J by 7 bases, with 16 bases of the junction left unmatched. This CDR3 comprises 17 residues. The germline CDR1 and CDR2 sequences are LNHNV and YYDKDF (reference sequence). The CDR3 region has the DNA TGTGCCACCAGCGAGGGGGCGATACAGGGTTCCAGCGGGGAGCTGTTTTTT. It encodes CATSEGAIQGSSGELFF.

This sequence joins TRBV6-5 and TRBJ1-5, with unresolved D. Trimming stripped 1 base from V and 7 bases from J, with 5 bases between. Germline CDR1 and CDR2: MNHEY and SVGAGI. This CDR3 contains 12 residues. CDR3 sequence (DNA): TGTGCCAGCAGTTACTTGGGCCAGCCCCAGCATTTT. This codes for CASSYLGQPQHF.

The chain is built from TRBV29-1 and TRBJ2-5; TRBD1 matches 11 bases. This CDR3 has 14 amino acids. Germline CDR1 reads SQVTM; CDR2 reads ANQGSEA. The V gene end was trimmed by 4 bases and the J gene end by 4 bases; junction bases not matched to a gene: 5. The CDR3 reads CSVGGQGAGETQYF. For the CDR3, the DNA is TGCAGCGTTGGAGGACAGGGGGCAGGAGAGACCCAGTACTTC.

The genes are TRBV5-8 and TRBJ2-3, with D perhaps matching TRBD1 (6 bases). Germline assignment: CDR1 SGHTS and CDR2 YDEGEE. The CDR3 contains 17 residues. With 4 bases removed from V and 0 bases from J, the gap between germline ends came to 18 bases. CDR3 sequence: CASSTTQGLGSTDTQYF. The CDR3, as DNA: TGTGCCAGCAGCACGACACAGGGTCTGGGGAGCACAGATACGCAGTATTTT.

This clone has only one observation. The chain carries TRBV19 and TRBJ2-2, with TRBD2 identical over 8 bases. The V gene's germline CDR1 is LNHDA and CDR2 SQIVND (reference sequence). The CDR3 contains 15 residues. V was pared by 6 bases and J by 2 bases, with 5 bases of the junction left unmatched. CDR3 in amino acids: CASRTRGANTGELFF. In DNA form, the CDR3 reads TGTGCCAGTAGAACGCGGGGGGCAAACACCGGGGAGCTGTTTTTT.

The gene calls are TRBV7-9 and TRBJ1-2; 9 bases agree with TRBD1. The CDR3 consists of 15 residues. V trimming: 2 bases; J trimming: 6 bases; junction bases outside the gene matches: 7. Per the germline V gene, CDR1 is SEHNR and CDR2 is FQNEAQ (reference sequence). CDR3 sequence reads: CASSLSGGTGNGYTF. The CDR3 coding sequence is TGTGCCAGCAGCTTAAGTGGGGGGACAGGGAATGGCTACACCTTC.

The rearrangement uses TRBV7-2 and TRBJ1-3, with D hard to call. The CDR3 length is 14 residues. Deletions cut 1 base from V and 0 bases from J, with 4 bases between. The germline gives CDR1 SGHTA, CDR2 FQGNSA. The CDR3 is CASSLDNSGNTIYF. CDR3 DNA sequence: TGTGCCAGCAGCTTAGACAACTCTGGAAACACCATATATTTT.

The gene calls are TRBV4-1 and TRBJ2-7; D is undetermined. Germline lookup yields CDR1 MGHRA and CDR2 YSYEKL. V dropped 1 base and J dropped 2 bases, with 6 bases sitting between them. The CDR3 is 13 amino acids. The CDR3, as DNA: TGCGCCAGCAGCCAAGCTCAGACCTACGAGCAGTACTTC. It yields the protein CASSQAQTYEQYF.

This chain joins TRBV4-3 and TRBJ1-1; D is unclear. The V end lost 0 bases, the J end lost 5 bases, and 13 bases lay between the germline ends. CDR1 is LGHNA, CDR2 YSLEER, per germline. This CDR3 region has 15 residues. CDR3 sequence reads: CASSQDSGVSTEAFF. The CDR3 region has the DNA TGCGCCAGCAGCCAAGACTCCGGGGTATCGACTGAAGCTTTCTTT.

The chain links TRBV5-4 to TRBJ2-4, with 15 bases fitting TRBD2. Losses at the gene ends were 2 bases for V and 2 bases for J; bases not matched to a gene: 5. CDR1 and CDR2 from the germline V gene are SGHNT and YYREEE (reference sequence). The CDR3 sequence is 18 residues long. The CDR3 region has the DNA TGTGCCAGCAGCTTTCGGACTAGCGGGGGGGATACCAAAAACATTCAGTACTTC. It translates to CASSFRTSGGDTKNIQYF. The variable domain in full, completed from reference TRBV5-4 and TRBJ2-4, reads ETGVTQSPTHLIKTRGQQVTLRCSSQSGHNTVSWYQQALGQGPQFIFQYYREEENGRGNFPPRFSGLQFPNYSSELNVNALELDDSALYLCASSFRTSGGDTKNIQYFGAGTRLSVL.

This clone was counted once. The chain carries TRBV5-1 and TRBJ1-2; maybe TRBD1 (5 bases). The CDR3 runs 15 residues. V lost 0 bases and J 4 bases, leaving 13 bases between the germline ends. From germline, CDR1 is SGHRS and CDR2 YFSETQ. The CDR3 region is CASSLAGGDGYGYTF. CDR3 DNA: TGCGCCAGCAGCTTGGCCGGCGGGGACGGCTATGGCTACACCTTC.

This chain joins TRBV7-3 and TRBJ2-3; D is undetermined. The CDR3 loop spans 12 amino acids. The V end lost 5 bases, the J end lost 8 bases, and 11 bases lay between the germline ends. Germline CDR1 is SGHTA and CDR2 is FQGTGA. The CDR3 protein is CASSEEVGTQYF. DNA of the CDR3: TGTGCCAGCAGCGAAGAAGTCGGTACGCAGTATTTT.

The J gene is TRBJ2-2, the V gene TRBV19; 9 positions agree with TRBD1. V shed 5 bases and J 6 bases; nucleotides not matched to a gene: 10. CDR1 and CDR2 (germline): LNHDA, SQIVND (reference sequence). CDR3 length: 16 residues. CDR3 protein: CASSLLPGQGSGELFF. CDR3 in DNA: TGTGCCAGTAGTCTCTTACCGGGACAGGGTTCCGGGGAGCTGTTTTTT.

The chain links TRBV4-3 to TRBJ2-1, with D maybe TRBD2 (6 bases). The germline V gene has CDR1 LGHNA and CDR2 YSLEER. CDR3 size: 15 residues. Trimming shortened V by 2 bases and J by 5 bases, and 13 bases separated the two germline ends. The CDR3 nucleotides are TGCGCCAGCAGCCAACTAAAGCGGGCCGACAATGAGCAGTTCTTC. It is translated as CASSQLKRADNEQFF.

Here the CDR3 reads CASSLVAAGARNEQFF. The CDR3 nucleotides read TGCGCCAGCAGCTTGGTCGCAGCGGGGGCACGGAATGAGCAGTTCTTC. The chain combines TRBV5-1 with TRBJ2-1; 8 positions match TRBD2. V gave up 0 bases and J gave up 7 bases; unmatched junction bases: 9. In germline, CDR1 is SGHRS, CDR2 YFSETQ. This CDR3 region has 16 residues.

This chain connects TRBV18 to TRBJ2-5, with 7 bases identical to TRBD1. CDR3 length: 13 amino acids. The V gene's germline CDR1 is KGHSH and CDR2 LQKENI. Unmatched junction bases numbered 5, after V lost 5 bases and J lost 5 bases. CDR3 amino acids: CASSRTGGETQYF. CDR3 sequence (DNA): TGTGCCAGCTCAAGGACAGGCGGGGAGACCCAGTACTTC. The full variable domain, completed using reference TRBV18 and TRBJ2-5, is NAGVMQNPRHLVRRRGQEARLRCSPMKGHSHVYWYRQLPEEGLKFMVYLQKENIIDESGMPKERFSAEFPKEGPSILRIQQVVRGDSAAYFCASSRTGGETQYFGPGTRLLVL.

The chain is built from TRBV11-2 and TRBJ2-1; TRBD1 matches at 10 bases. Germline CDR1 reads SGHAT; CDR2 reads FQNNGV. V lost 4 bases and J lost 8; bases outside the gene matches: 5. The CDR3 is made up of 14 amino acids. DNA for the CDR3: TGTGCCAGCAGCTCAGGGGACAGGGGCTATGAGCAGTTCTTC. Encoded protein: CASSSGDRGYEQFF.

This chain uses TRBV4-2 with TRBJ2-3; TRBD1 agrees at 9 bases. Trimming cost V 3 bases and J 6 bases; bases outside gene matches: 1. This CDR3 is 13 amino acids long. Germline V gene lookup returns CDR1 LGHNA and CDR2 YNFKEQ. The CDR3 is CASSQDRGDTQYF. The CDR3 DNA reads TGTGCCAGCAGCCAGGACAGGGGTGATACGCAGTATTTT.

CDR3 in DNA: TGTGCCAGCAGTTCGACAGGGTCCGCTGGAAACACCATATATTTT. Its protein is CASSSTGSAGNTIYF. The rearrangement joins TRBV6-5 to TRBJ1-3, with 7 bases matching TRBD1. The CDR3 is 15 amino acids. With V trimmed by 4 bases and J by 2 bases, 5 bases remained unmatched. CDR1 and CDR2 (germline): MNHEY, SVGAGI.

The V gene is TRBV7-9, the J gene TRBJ1-1; possible D gene TRBD1, 5 bases. The CDR3 runs to 15 residues. Germline assignment: CDR1 SEHNR and CDR2 FQNEAQ (reference sequence). The ends were cut back, 3 bases at V and 5 bases at J, with 16 bases in the middle. As DNA, the CDR3 is TGTGCCAGCAGCTTTATGGGGCCCTCTGGGACTGAAGCTTTCTTT. This translates into CASSFMGPSGTEAFF.

J is TRBJ2-2 and V is TRBV30, with 7 bases fitting TRBD1. CDR3 length: 15 amino acids. Germline V gene data show CDR1 as GTSNPN and CDR2 as SVGIG (reference sequence). Trimming at V came to 2 bases and at J to 2 bases, leaving 5 bases not matched to a gene. CDR3 coding DNA: TGTGCCTGGAGTCCCCCAGGGGGAAACACCGGGGAGCTGTTTTTT. Protein product: CAWSPPGGNTGELFF.

J is TRBJ2-2 and V is TRBV2, with 8 bases lining up with TRBD1. With 6 bases clipped from V and 3 bases from J, the junction kept 6 bases outside the gene matches. The germline V gene has CDR1 SNHLY and CDR2 FYNNEI. The CDR3 contains 15 residues. CDR3 in amino acids: CASSLGTGYTGELFF. The CDR3 region has the DNA TGTGCCAGCAGCCTCGGGACAGGCTACACCGGGGAGCTGTTTTTT.

The rearrangement links TRBV7-9 to TRBJ2-3; 10 bases line up with TRBD1. CDR3 size: 17 residues. The V segment lost 7 bases and the J segment 3 bases; nucleotides outside the gene matches: 13. Germline loops: CDR1 SEHNR, CDR2 FQNEAQ (reference sequence). The CDR3 spells CASKTLGGTGATDTQYF. The CDR3 DNA sequence: TGTGCCAGCAAGACCCTTGGGGGGACAGGGGCGACAGATACGCAGTATTTT. Looking up the rest from reference TRBV7-9 and TRBJ2-3 gives the full variable domain: DTGVSQNPRHKITKRGQNVTFRCDPISEHNRLYWYRQTLGQGPEFLTYFQNEAQLEKSRLLSDRFSAERPKGSFSTLEIQRTEQGDSAMYLCASKTLGGTGATDTQYFGPGTRLTVL.

This clone was recorded only once. J is TRBJ2-7 and V is TRBV28; TRBD2 agrees at 10 bases. The ends lost 7 bases at V and 7 bases at J; junction bases unmatched: 16. The CDR3 extends over 16 amino acids. In germline, CDR1 is MDHEN, CDR2 SYDVKM. In DNA form, the CDR3 reads TGTGCCAGCACGCCCGCCCCGGCTAGCGGGAGTGGTGAGCAGTACTTC. Protein: CASTPAPASGSGEQYF.

The CDR3 DNA reads as TGTGCCAGCAGCTTAGACCAGGGGAAAGTGGACGAGCAGTACTTC. As protein: CASSLDQGKVDEQYF. The gene calls are TRBV7-2 and TRBJ2-7, with D maybe TRBD1 (6 bases). Germline-derived CDR1 and CDR2 are SGHTA and FQGNSA. This CDR3 spans 15 amino acids. V was pared by 1 base and J by 5 bases, with 15 bases between.

V gene TRBV11-2 combines with J gene TRBJ1-3; the D is unclear. The CDR3 contains 11 residues. Trimming took 2 bases from V and 8 from J, leaving 4 bases between them. Germline V lookup: CDR1 SGHAT, CDR2 FQNNGV. The CDR3: CASSLRDTIYF. CDR3 bases: TGTGCCAGCAGCTTACGGGACACCATATATTTT.

V usage is TRBV30 and J usage is TRBJ2-1; D call uncertain. The CDR3 has 11 amino acids. With 0 bases removed from V and 7 bases from J, the gap between germline ends came to 4 bases. CDR1 GTSNPN and CDR2 SVGIG come from the germline V gene (reference sequence). The CDR3 here is CAWSVRNEQFF. In DNA form, the CDR3 reads TGTGCCTGGAGTGTCAGAAATGAGCAGTTCTTC.